The 21 T cell receptor beta chains below all came from one sample that was sequenced in a study of blood T cell repertoires in COVID-19 (TCRdb year 2020). The library was prepared using the immunoSEQ multiplex PCR assay. The immuneACCESS repertoire file appears here via TCRdb, limited to in-frame rearrangements. These files lack a portion of the clones; in checked studies, under half of the deficit traces to unresolved V genes, and the cause of the others is not known. For this sample the table gives about 140,000 clones, of which roughly 80% were detected only once. Of the sample, over 5% falls within the top ten clones. The sequenced sample consisted of peripheral blood. The source of these receptors is a human donor in a cohort sampled during active COVID-19.

The chain uses TRBV6-5 and TRBJ2-1; maybe TRBD2 (6 bases). Germline V gene data show CDR1 as MNHEY and CDR2 as SVGAGI. This CDR3 comprises 16 residues. The V gene lost 4 bases and the J gene lost 3 bases, with 16 bases spanning the gap. The CDR3, as DNA: TGTGCCAGCAGTTTAGGCAGGGAGGTAGTCTACAATGAGCAGTTCTTC. This codes for CASSLGREVVYNEQFF.

V and J are TRBV12-3 or TRBV12-4 and TRBJ2-5; unclear D gene. The CDR3 loop spans 13 amino acids. V lost 1 base to trimming and J lost 5 bases, with 8 bases between them. CDR3 residues: CASSLGLEETQYF. The CDR3 DNA is TGTGCCAGCAGTTTAGGACTCGAGGAGACCCAGTACTTC.

This clone was found once. The genes are TRBV4-2 and TRBJ2-5; tentative D call: TRBD2 (5 bases). Germline CDR1 reads LGHNA; CDR2 reads YNFKEQ. V gave up 0 bases and J gave up 5 bases, with 10 bases separating them. There are 14 residues in the CDR3. The CDR3 reads CASSQESSSETQYF. The DNA of the CDR3 is TGTGCCAGCAGCCAAGAATCGTCTAGCGAGACCCAGTACTTC.

In its sample, this clone was seen once. The rearrangement uses TRBV28 and TRBJ1-5; 8 positions match TRBD1. Germline CDR1 and CDR2: MDHEN and SYDVKM. The CDR3 totals 15 residues. V gave up 4 bases and J gave up 8 bases; unmatched junction bases: 10. The CDR3 loop is CASSSPGTGGEPQHF. In nucleotides, the CDR3 is TGTGCCAGCAGTTCACCCGGGACAGGTGGCGAGCCCCAGCATTTT.

The rearrangement joins TRBV3-1 (or the pseudogene TRBV3-2) to TRBJ2-7; D ambiguous. The CDR3 is made up of 15 amino acids. Germline V lookup: CDR1 LGHDT, CDR2 YNNKEL (reference sequence). V was clipped by 4 bases and J by 0 bases, with 13 bases between them. CDR3 nucleotide sequence: TGTGCCAGCAGCCTCTCTGGCCATGCCTCCTACGAGCAGTACTTC. Residues: CASSLSGHASYEQYF.

The gene calls are TRBV6-5 and TRBJ2-6, with TRBD1 matching 7 bases. This CDR3 is built from 15 residues. In germline, CDR1 is MNHEY, CDR2 SVGAGI. Trimming took 6 bases from V and 2 from J; bases not matched to a gene: 4. The CDR3 DNA reads as TGTGCCAGCAGCTATGACAGGGCTGGGGCCAACGTCCTGACTTTC. It is translated as CASSYDRAGANVLTF.

The gene calls are TRBV6-2 or TRBV6-3 and TRBJ2-7; D perhaps matches TRBD1 (6 bases). The V gene's germline CDR1 is MNHEY and CDR2 SVGEGT. Trimming removed 4 bases from V and 2 bases from J, with 9 bases in between. The CDR3 runs to 13 residues. CDR3 nucleotide sequence: TGTGCCAGCAGTTGGGGGCGCCCCTACGAGCAGTACTTC. Protein sequence: CASSWGRPYEQYF.

This clone was seen only a few times. The gene calls are TRBV7-9 and TRBJ1-2, with D tentatively TRBD1 (6 bases). The length of the CDR3 is 13 residues. Trimming shortened V by 3 bases and J by 6 bases, and 11 bases separated the two germline ends. Per the germline V gene, CDR1 is SEHNR and CDR2 is FQNEAQ (reference sequence). The CDR3 reads CASSFDPGDGYTF. DNA of the CDR3: TGTGCCAGCAGCTTCGATCCAGGGGATGGCTACACCTTC.

V is TRBV6-1 and J is TRBJ1-5; D ambiguous. The CDR3 has 16 residues. Germline CDR1 is MNHNS and CDR2 is SASEGT. Trimming shortened V by 2 bases and J by 2 bases, and 13 bases separated the two germline ends. CDR3 sequence: CASSEPSLSGNQPQHF. The CDR3 DNA reads as TGTGCCAGCAGTGAACCTTCATTATCGGGCAATCAGCCCCAGCATTTT.

The rearrangement uses TRBV20-1 and TRBJ2-1, with D possibly matching TRBD2 (6 bases). The CDR3 has 16 amino acids. Trimming pared 3 bases from V and 0 bases from J, leaving 15 bases between. CDR1 DFQATT and CDR2 SNEGSKA come from the germline V gene (reference sequence). Written as DNA, the CDR3 is TGCAGTGCTAGTCGTACGGGACTGAGCTCCTACAATGAGCAGTTCTTC. Its protein product is CSASRTGLSSYNEQFF.

V gene TRBV5-1 combines with J gene TRBJ2-7; 8 bases match TRBD1. The V and J ends lost 3 bases and 0 bases, in that order; junction bases with no gene match: 11. The CDR3 consists of 17 residues. From germline, CDR1 is SGHRS and CDR2 YFSETQ. DNA for the CDR3: TGCGCCAGCAGCTCCGCCCCCGGGACAGGTGGCTCCTACGAGCAGTACTTC. Translation gives CASSSAPGTGGSYEQYF. Filled out from reference TRBV5-1 and TRBJ2-7, the complete variable domain reads KAGVTQTPRYLIKTRGQQVTLSCSPISGHRSVSWYQQTPGQGLQFLFEYFSETQRNKGNFPGRFSGRQFSNSRSEMNVSTLELGDSALYLCASSSAPGTGGSYEQYFGPGTRLTVT.

The chain is built from TRBV4-3 and TRBJ2-7; TRBD2 agrees at 9 bases. CDR3 size: 15 residues. Trimming removed 3 bases from V and 4 bases from J; junction bases left unmatched: 7. Germline CDR1 and CDR2: LGHNA and YSLEER. In DNA, the CDR3 is TGCGCCAGCAGCCACGAGCGGGGGGATAAATACGAGCAGTACTTC. It specifies CASSHERGDKYEQYF.

The chain employs TRBV4-3 and TRBJ2-6; D is unresolved. CDR1 and CDR2 (germline): LGHNA, YSLEER. The CDR3 covers 17 residues. The germline V and J ends were trimmed by 1 base and 1 base, with 11 bases remaining between them. CDR3 sequence (DNA): TGCGCCAGCAGCCAAGGGCCCCTCGGGTCTGGGGCCAACGTCCTGACTTTC. This codes for CASSQGPLGSGANVLTF.

The chain combines TRBV6-5 with TRBJ1-4; D remains unclear. The CDR3 contains 13 residues. The V gene's germline CDR1 is MNHEY and CDR2 SVGAGI. Deletions cut 5 bases from V and 7 bases from J, with 11 bases between. CDR3 protein: CASSSLPGEKLFF. The CDR3 coding sequence is TGTGCCAGCAGTAGCTTACCGGGTGAAAAACTGTTTTTT.

This clone occurred a few times. The J gene is TRBJ1-5, the V gene TRBV30, with unresolved D. CDR3 length: 16 amino acids. Germline V lookup: CDR1 GTSNPN, CDR2 SVGIG (reference sequence). V was trimmed by 3 bases and J by 5 bases, leaving 20 bases between them. CDR3 in amino acids: CAWRAPGGRGDQPQHF. CDR3 sequence (DNA): TGTGCCTGGAGGGCACCGGGAGGGCGCGGGGATCAGCCCCAGCATTTT.

The V gene is TRBV5-4, the J gene TRBJ2-3; D not resolved. Germline CDR1 is SGHNT and CDR2 is YYREEE (reference sequence). The CDR3 has 13 amino acids. Trimming pared 2 bases from V and 0 bases from J, leaving 4 bases between. DNA for the CDR3: TGTGCCAGCAGCTTTTATAGCACAGATACGCAGTATTTT. The encoded protein is CASSFYSTDTQYF.

The rearrangement joins TRBV18 to TRBJ2-7; TRBD1 aligns across 10 bases. There are 14 residues in the CDR3. Germline V lookup: CDR1 KGHSH, CDR2 LQKENI. The junction had 2 bases not matched to a gene; V was cut back by 4 bases and J by 2 bases. CDR3 DNA: TGTGCCAGCTCACGCGGACAGGGGGCCTACGAGCAGTACTTC. Translating gives CASSRGQGAYEQYF.

This chain joins TRBV2 and TRBJ2-2; 11 bases are shared with TRBD2. CDR1 SNHLY and CDR2 FYNNEI come from the germline V gene. This CDR3 comprises 17 residues. Trimming at V came to 3 bases and at J to 4 bases, leaving 7 bases not matched to a gene. The CDR3 DNA reads as TGTGCCAGCAGTGAGATATCCCTAGCGGGGGGCACCGGGGAGCTGTTTTTT. This sequence encodes CASSEISLAGGTGELFF.

V and J are TRBV7-2 and TRBJ2-1; D possibly corresponds to TRBD2 (7 bases). The CDR3 runs 14 residues. Per germline, CDR1 SGHTA and CDR2 FQGNSA. Trimming pared 1 base from V and 7 bases from J, leaving 11 bases between. CDR3 DNA: TGTGCCAGCAGCTTAGTCCGGGGGGCGAATGAGCAGTTCTTC. Translated, it gives CASSLVRGANEQFF.

The chain uses TRBV9 and TRBJ1-4, with a weak D call TRBD1 (5 bases). Looked up from germline, CDR1 is SGDLS and CDR2 is YYNGEE. CDR3 length: 15 residues. With 6 bases removed from V and 7 bases from J, the gap between germline ends came to 19 bases. The DNA for the CDR3 is TGTGCCAGCACCCGGTGGGCAGGGCAGGGTGAAAAACTGTTTTTT. It yields the protein CASTRWAGQGEKLFF.

V and J are TRBV5-1 and TRBJ2-7, with 11 bases aligning to TRBD2. Unmatched junction bases numbered 9, after V lost 5 bases and J lost 2 bases. This CDR3 is 16 amino acids long. CDR1 SGHRS and CDR2 YFSETQ come from the germline V gene. The chain's CDR3 is CASRGGTSGGPYEQYF. CDR3 in DNA: TGCGCCAGCAGGGGAGGCACTAGCGGGGGCCCCTACGAGCAGTACTTC. The full variable domain, rest sourced from reference TRBV5-1 and TRBJ2-7, is KAGVTQTPRYLIKTRGQQVTLSCSPISGHRSVSWYQQTPGQGLQFLFEYFSETQRNKGNFPGRFSGRQFSNSRSEMNVSTLELGDSALYLCASRGGTSGGPYEQYFGPGTRLTVT.